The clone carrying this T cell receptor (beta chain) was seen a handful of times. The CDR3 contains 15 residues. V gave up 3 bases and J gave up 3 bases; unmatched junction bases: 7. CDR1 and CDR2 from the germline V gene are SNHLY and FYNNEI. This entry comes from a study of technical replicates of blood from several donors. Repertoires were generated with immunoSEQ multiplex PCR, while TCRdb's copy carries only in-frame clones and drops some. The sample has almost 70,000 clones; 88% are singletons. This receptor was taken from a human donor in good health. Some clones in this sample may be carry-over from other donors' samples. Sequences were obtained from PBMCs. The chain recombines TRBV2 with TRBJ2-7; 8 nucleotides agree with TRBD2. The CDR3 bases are TGTGCCAGCAGTGAGACAAGCGGGAGTGGCTACGAGCAGTACTTC. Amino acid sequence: CASSETSGSGYEQYF.